The rows below give T cell receptor beta chains drawn from one sample of a study of cytomegalovirus exposure and HLA in healthy donors. Sequenced by immunoSEQ multiplex PCR; TCRdb stores in-frame clones only, minus some. The top ten hold about 4% of the sample, which has roughly 120,000 clones, roughly 71% seen once. Material: PBMCs. The receptors come from a woman aged 45-65 years in good health and CMV-seropositive. CDR3s include the opening cysteine and the closing phenylalanine or tryptophan. The order of the fields is CDR3 length, J gene, V gene, CDR3 protein.

14	TRBJ2-5	TRBV6-5	CASSYTSSRETQYF
18	TRBJ1-6	TRBV10-3	CAISESASGGTTSSPLHF
14	TRBJ2-7	TRBV12-1	CARTHRGQTYEQYF
14	TRBJ2-7	TRBV19	CASSTTGSSYEQYF
14	TRBJ2-3	TRBV15	CATTGTGGTDTQYF
15	TRBJ2-6	TRBV2	CASRRTDSGANVLTF
14	TRBJ1-1	TRBV9	CASTTGQDYTEAFF
18	TRBJ2-1	TRBV10-1	CASSESRVGRGGSHEQFF
17	TRBJ2-3	TRBV7-9	CASSPRGEVSHTDTQYF
12	TRBJ1-1	TRBV7-8	CASSMDRSEAFF
16	TRBJ2-7	TRBV5-1	CASSSQASGGQYEQYF
16	TRBJ1-2	TRBV19	CASSTRRGEANYGYTF
13	TRBJ1-2	TRBV14	CASSRPLGGPYTF
12	TRBJ2-7	TRBV2	CASRPDREIKYF
14	TRBJ1-6	TRBV19	CASRAGQANSPLHF
12	TRBJ2-3	TRBV7-2	CASSLDSGTQYF
14	TRBJ1-1	TRBV7-2	CASSRQGGNTEAFF
15	TRBJ1-1	TRBV2	CASSLQDGVNTEAFF
12	TRBJ2-2	TRBV18	CASSPAGGELFF
16	TRBJ2-5	TRBV6-5	CASSCLIRDTKETQYF
10	TRBJ2-5	TRBV6-5	CASRGETQYF
14	TRBJ2-7	TRBV5-1	CASSLVQGAYEQYF
13	TRBJ1-5	TRBV7-9	CASSSRRGQPQHF
13	TRBJ1-2	TRBV9	CASSVGGLRGYTF
18	TRBJ1-5	TRBV19	CASSIDLQGEYSNQPQHF
17	TRBJ2-7	TRBV4-3	CASSLILGTDSSYEQYF
13	TRBJ2-2	TRBV7-7	CASGGANTGELFF
14	TRBJ1-1	TRBV6-5	CASSPGGDQTEAFF
13	TRBJ1-1	TRBV12-5	CASFRQTNTEAFF
14	TRBJ2-1	TRBV7-2	CASSFVGGANEQFF
14	TRBJ2-2	TRBV30	CAWTGGTGAGELFF
15	TRBJ2-5	TRBV2	CASSDYAGGLETQYF
15	TRBJ1-3	TRBV5-1	CASSLFGQPGNTIYF
10	TRBJ2-5	TRBV2	CASRLAGVYF
14	TRBJ2-7	TRBV5-8	CASAYDRGSAEQYF